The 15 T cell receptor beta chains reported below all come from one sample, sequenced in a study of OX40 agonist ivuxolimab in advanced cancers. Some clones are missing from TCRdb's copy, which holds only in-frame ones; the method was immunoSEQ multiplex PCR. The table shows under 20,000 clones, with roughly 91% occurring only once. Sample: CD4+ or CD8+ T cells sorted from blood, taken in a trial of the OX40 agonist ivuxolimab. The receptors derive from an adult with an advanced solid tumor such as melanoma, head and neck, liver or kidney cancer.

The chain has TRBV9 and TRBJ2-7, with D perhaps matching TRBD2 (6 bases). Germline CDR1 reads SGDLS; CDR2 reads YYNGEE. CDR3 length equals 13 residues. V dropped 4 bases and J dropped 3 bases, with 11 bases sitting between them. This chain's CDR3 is CASSPGLGYEQYF. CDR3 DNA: TGTGCCAGCAGCCCGGGACTTGGCTACGAGCAGTACTTC. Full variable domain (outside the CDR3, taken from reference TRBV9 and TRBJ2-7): DSGVTQTPKHLITATGQRVTLRCSPRSGDLSVYWYQQSLDQGLQFLIQYYNGEERAKGNILERFSAQQFPDLHSELNLSSLELGDSALYFCASSPGLGYEQYFGPGTRLTVT.

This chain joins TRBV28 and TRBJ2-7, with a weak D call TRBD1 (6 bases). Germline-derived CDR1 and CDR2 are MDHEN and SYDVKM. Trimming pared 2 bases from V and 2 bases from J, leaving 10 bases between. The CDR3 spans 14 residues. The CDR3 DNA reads TGTGCCAGCAGTTTAAACAGGGCTGCCTACGAGCAGTACTTC. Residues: CASSLNRAAYEQYF.

CDR3 residues: CASSITQGSNTEAFF. The CDR3 nucleotides are TGTGCCAGTAGTATCACGCAGGGTTCGAACACTGAAGCTTTCTTT. The chain joins TRBV19 to TRBJ1-1, with D maybe TRBD1 (5 bases). In germline, CDR1 is LNHDA, CDR2 SQIVND (reference sequence). The ends were cut back, 3 bases at V and 1 base at J, with 12 bases in the middle. CDR3 size: 15 residues.

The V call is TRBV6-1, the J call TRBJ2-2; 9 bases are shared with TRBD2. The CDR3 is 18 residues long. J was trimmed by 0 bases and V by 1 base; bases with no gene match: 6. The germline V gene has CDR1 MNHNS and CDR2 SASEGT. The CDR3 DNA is TGTGCCAGCAGTGAAGGGCTAGCGGGACTCCCGAACACCGGGGAGCTGTTTTTT. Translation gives CASSEGLAGLPNTGELFF.

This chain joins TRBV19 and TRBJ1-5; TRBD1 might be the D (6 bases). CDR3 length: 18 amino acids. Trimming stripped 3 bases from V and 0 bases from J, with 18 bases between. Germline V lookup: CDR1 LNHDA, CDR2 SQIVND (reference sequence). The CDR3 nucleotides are TGTGCCAGTAGTATGGCGGGACACGGAGGGTATAGCAATCAGCCCCAGCATTTT. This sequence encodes CASSMAGHGGYSNQPQHF.

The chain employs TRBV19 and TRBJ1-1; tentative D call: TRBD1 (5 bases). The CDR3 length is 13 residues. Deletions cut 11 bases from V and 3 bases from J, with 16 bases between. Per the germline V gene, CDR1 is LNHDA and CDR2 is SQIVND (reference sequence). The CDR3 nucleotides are TGTGCCTTAAGACCTGGGGGTGACACTGAAGCTTTCTTT. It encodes CALRPGGDTEAFF.

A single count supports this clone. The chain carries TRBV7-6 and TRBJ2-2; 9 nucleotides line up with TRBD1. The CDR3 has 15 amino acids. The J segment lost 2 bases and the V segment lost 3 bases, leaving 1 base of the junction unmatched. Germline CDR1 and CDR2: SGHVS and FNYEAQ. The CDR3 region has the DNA TGTGCCAGCAGCTTCACAGGGGGCAACACCGGGGAGCTGTTTTTT. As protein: CASSFTGGNTGELFF.

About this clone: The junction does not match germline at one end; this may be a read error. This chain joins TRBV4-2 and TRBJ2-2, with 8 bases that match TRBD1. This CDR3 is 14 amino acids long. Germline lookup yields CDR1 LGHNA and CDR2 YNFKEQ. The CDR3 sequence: CASGQGAATGELFF. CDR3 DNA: TGTGCCAGCGGCCAGGGGGCAGCCACCGGGGAGCTGTTTTTT.

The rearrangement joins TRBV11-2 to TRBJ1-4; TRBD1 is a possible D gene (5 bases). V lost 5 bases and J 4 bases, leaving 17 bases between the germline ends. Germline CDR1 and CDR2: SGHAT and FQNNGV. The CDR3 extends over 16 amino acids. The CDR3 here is CASSIPGRGLNEKLFF. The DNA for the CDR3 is TGTGCCAGCAGCATTCCCGGTCGGGGCCTTAATGAAAAACTGTTTTTT.

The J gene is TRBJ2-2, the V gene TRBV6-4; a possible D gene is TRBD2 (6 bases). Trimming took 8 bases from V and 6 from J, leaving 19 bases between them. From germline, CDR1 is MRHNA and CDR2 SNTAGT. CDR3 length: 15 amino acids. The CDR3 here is CASPWGVVQAGELFF. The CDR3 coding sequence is TGTGCCAGCCCCTGGGGGGTCGTTCAGGCCGGGGAGCTGTTTTTT.

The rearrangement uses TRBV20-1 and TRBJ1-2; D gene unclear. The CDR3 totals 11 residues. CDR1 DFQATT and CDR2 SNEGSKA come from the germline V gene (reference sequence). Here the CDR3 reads CGSRSNYGYTF. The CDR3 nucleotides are TGCGGAAGCAGGAGTAACTATGGCTACACCTTC.

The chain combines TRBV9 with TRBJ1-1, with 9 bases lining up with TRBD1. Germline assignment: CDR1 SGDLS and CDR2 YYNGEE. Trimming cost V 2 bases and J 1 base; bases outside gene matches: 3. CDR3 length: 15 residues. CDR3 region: CASSVTGGSNTEAFF. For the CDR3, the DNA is TGTGCCAGCAGCGTTACAGGGGGCTCGAACACTGAAGCTTTCTTT.

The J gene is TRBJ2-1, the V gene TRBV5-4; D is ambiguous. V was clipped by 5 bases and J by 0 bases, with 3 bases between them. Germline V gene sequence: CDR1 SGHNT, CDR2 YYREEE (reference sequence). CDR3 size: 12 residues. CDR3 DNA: TGTGCCAGCAGGGACTCCTACAATGAGCAGTTCTTC. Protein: CASRDSYNEQFF. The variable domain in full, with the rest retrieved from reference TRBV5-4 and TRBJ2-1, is ETGVTQSPTHLIKTRGQQVTLRCSSQSGHNTVSWYQQALGQGPQFIFQYYREEENGRGNFPPRFSGLQFPNYSSELNVNALELDDSALYLCASRDSYNEQFFGPGTRLTVL.

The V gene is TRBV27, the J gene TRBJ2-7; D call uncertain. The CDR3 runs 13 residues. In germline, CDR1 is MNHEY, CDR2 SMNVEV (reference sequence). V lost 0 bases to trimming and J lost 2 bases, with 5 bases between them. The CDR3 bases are TGTGCCAGCAGTTTATCATATCCCTACGAGCAGTACTTC. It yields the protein CASSLSYPYEQYF.

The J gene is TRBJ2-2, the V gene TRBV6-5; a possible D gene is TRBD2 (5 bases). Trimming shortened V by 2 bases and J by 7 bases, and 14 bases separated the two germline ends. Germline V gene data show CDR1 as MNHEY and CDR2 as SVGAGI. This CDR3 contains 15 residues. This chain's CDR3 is CASSYAGGSGGELFF. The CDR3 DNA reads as TGTGCCAGCAGTTACGCAGGCGGGTCGGGCGGGGAGCTGTTTTTT.